Listed below are T cell receptor beta chains from one sample, sequenced in a study of blood T cell repertoires in COVID-19. Clones were read by immunoSEQ multiplex PCR, and TCRdb kept only the in-frame ones, dropping some. The repertoire consists of 60,000 to 85,000 clones, with 75% to 95% occurring once and the leading ten covering more than 5.5%. Specimen: peripheral blood. These receptors all stem from a man aged 40-49 years with COVID-19, enrolled during active disease. CDR3s include the opening cysteine and the closing phenylalanine or tryptophan. D genes are given only for firm matches.

TRBJ1-5,TRBD1,TRBV6-1,TGTGCCAGCAGTGAACTGGGGGCGGGACAGGGCGAGCCCCAGCATTTT,CASSELGAGQGEPQHF
TRBJ1-5,NA,TRBV2,TGTGCCAGCTGGTTTCAGGTCGGCCAGCCCCAGCATTTT,CASWFQVGQPQHF
TRBJ2-5,TRBD2,TRBV3-1/TRBV3-2,TGTGCCAGCAACACCGGGACTAGCGGGGAAGAGACCCAGTACTTC,CASNTGTSGEETQYF
TRBJ1-1,NA,TRBV7-9,TGTGCCAGCAGCTTAAACCCAGGGTCCGCATGGAACACTGAAGCTTTCTTT,CASSLNPGSAWNTEAFF
TRBJ2-4,NA,TRBV7-9,TGTGCCAGCAGCTTATATGGAGACAAAAACATTCAGTACTTC,CASSLYGDKNIQYF
TRBJ1-1,NA,TRBV18,TGTGCCAGCTCACCACGGCAGAACACTGAAGCTTTCTTT,CASSPRQNTEAFF
TRBJ1-1,TRBD1,TRBV29-1,TGCAGCGCCCGGGGACAGGGGAACACTGAAGCTTTCTTT,CSARGQGNTEAFF
TRBJ2-1,NA,TRBV9,TGTGCCAGCAGGTCTGACAATGAGCAGTTCTTC,CASRSDNEQFF
TRBJ2-5,NA,TRBV7-9,TGTGCCAGCCAGGGGCAAGAGACCCAGTACTTC,CASQGQETQYF
TRBJ1-6,NA,TRBV3-1/TRBV3-2,TGTGCCAGCAGCCAAGTCCCCGACAGCTATAATTCACCCCTCCACTTT,CASSQVPDSYNSPLHF
TRBJ2-1,NA,TRBV7-2,TGTGCCAGCAGCTCCTGGTCGAGCAATGAGCAGTTCTTC,CASSSWSSNEQFF
TRBJ1-1,NA,TRBV18,TGTGCCAGCTCACCTCAAGAGGGAGGGAACACTGAAGCTTTCTTT,CASSPQEGGNTEAFF